Listed below are T cell receptor beta chains from one sample, sequenced in a study of blood T cell repertoires in COVID-19. The table came from immunoSEQ multiplex PCR; TCRdb's copy has only in-frame clones and leaves some out. This sample yields about 370,000 clones, of which roughly nine tenths are seen a single time; over 0.95% belongs to the top ten. The sequenced material came from PBMCs or T cells enriched from blood (not recorded which). The receptors stem from a young man who had recovered from COVID-19. Both conserved end residues are trimmed from each CDR3. Each record gives: V gene, CDR3 protein.

V: TRBV5-6; CDR3: ASSFRSGDRRYGYT
V: TRBV9; CDR3: ASSVAGEGPSYEQY
V: TRBV3-1/TRBV3-2; CDR3: ASSQVYSYNEQF
V: TRBV12-3/TRBV12-4; CDR3: ASSLVARTEAF
V: TRBV10-3; CDR3: AISSLAGGLSTDTQY
V: TRBV19; CDR3: ASSTQYSDWAYEQY
V: TRBV30; CDR3: ACSTGGNQPQH
V: TRBV2; CDR3: ASSPRDRFDTEAF
V: TRBV5-6; CDR3: ASSTRYGPYGYT
V: TRBV5-1; CDR3: ASSEDSANYGYT
V: TRBV3-1/TRBV3-2; CDR3: ASSLGLAGSYEQY
V: TRBV4-1; CDR3: ASSQEERGEKLF
V: TRBV11-2; CDR3: ASSLLDVSGYEQY
V: TRBV6-5; CDR3: ASSRDRPNTEAF
V: TRBV12-3/TRBV12-4; CDR3: ASSFLIGEQF
V: TRBV10-3; CDR3: AISEIDRLYGYT
V: TRBV28; CDR3: ASSPVWTSDYEQY
V: TRBV6-6; CDR3: ASSYSTPNRVREQY
V: TRBV13; CDR3: ASSQTIAGSLELF
V: TRBV9; CDR3: ASSSHSGAGTDTQY
V: TRBV6-6; CDR3: ASLRQGRNQPQH
V: TRBV7-2; CDR3: ASSFQGGTEAF
V: TRBV3-1/TRBV3-2; CDR3: ASSPYDSRERYEQY
V: TRBV19; CDR3: ASRASTSGSRSEQF
V: TRBV21-1; CDR3: ASSGGLTSGRVFYYEQY
V: TRBV5-5; CDR3: ASSLVLSSYNSPLH
V: TRBV7-8; CDR3: ASSLSKEEF
V: TRBV6-5; CDR3: ASRGTGLNEKLF
V: TRBV7-9; CDR3: ASSLAVAGNNEQF
V: TRBV11-3; CDR3: ASSTGTENTGELF
V: TRBV5-1; CDR3: ASAGGLLDRVTTGELF